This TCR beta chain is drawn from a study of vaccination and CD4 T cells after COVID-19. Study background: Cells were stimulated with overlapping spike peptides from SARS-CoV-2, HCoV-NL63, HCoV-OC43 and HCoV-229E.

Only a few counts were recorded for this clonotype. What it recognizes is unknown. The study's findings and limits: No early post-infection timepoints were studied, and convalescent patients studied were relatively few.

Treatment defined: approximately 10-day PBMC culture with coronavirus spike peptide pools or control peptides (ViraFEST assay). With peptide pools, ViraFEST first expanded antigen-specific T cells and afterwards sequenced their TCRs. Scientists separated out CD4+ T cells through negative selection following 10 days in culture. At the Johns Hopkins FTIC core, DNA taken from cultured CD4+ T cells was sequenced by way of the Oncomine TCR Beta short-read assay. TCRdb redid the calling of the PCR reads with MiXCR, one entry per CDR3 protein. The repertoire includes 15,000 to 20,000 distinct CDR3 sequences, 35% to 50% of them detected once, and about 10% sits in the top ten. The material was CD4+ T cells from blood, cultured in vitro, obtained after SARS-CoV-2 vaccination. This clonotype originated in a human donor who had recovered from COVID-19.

This CDR3 reads CASSTYGGGTEAFF. CDR3 DNA: TGTGCCAGTAGTACCTACGGGGGGGGGACTGAAGCTTTCTTT. The genes are TRBV19 and TRBJ1-1; tentatively, D is TRBD1 (5 bases). The V gene's germline CDR1 is LNHDA and CDR2 SQIVND (reference sequence). The length of the CDR3 is 14 residues. Trimming shortened V by 4 bases and J by 5 bases, and 14 bases separated the two germline ends.